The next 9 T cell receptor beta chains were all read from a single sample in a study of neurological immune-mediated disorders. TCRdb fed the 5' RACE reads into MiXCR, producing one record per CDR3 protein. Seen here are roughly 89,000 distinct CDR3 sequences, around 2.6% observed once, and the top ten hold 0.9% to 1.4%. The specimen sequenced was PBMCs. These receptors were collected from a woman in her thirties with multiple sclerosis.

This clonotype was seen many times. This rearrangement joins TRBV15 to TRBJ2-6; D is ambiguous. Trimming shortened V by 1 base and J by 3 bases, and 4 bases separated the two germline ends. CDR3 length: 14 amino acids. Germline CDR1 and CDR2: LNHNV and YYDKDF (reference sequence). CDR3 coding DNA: TGTGCCACCAGCAGAGGAGGTGGGGCCAACGTCCTGACTTTC. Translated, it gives CATSRGGGANVLTF.

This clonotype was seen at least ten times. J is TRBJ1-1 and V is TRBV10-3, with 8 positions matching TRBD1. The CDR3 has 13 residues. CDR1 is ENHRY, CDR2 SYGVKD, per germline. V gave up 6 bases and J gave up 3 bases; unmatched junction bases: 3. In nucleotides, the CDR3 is TGTGCCATCAGAGCGGACAGGGACACTGAAGCTTTCTTT. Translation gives CAIRADRDTEAFF.

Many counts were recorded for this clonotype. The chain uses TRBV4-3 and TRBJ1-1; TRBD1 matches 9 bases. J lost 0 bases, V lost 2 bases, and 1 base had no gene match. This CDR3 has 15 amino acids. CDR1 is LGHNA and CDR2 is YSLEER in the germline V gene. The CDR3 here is CASSQWTGVNTEAFF. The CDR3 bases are TGCGCCAGCAGCCAATGGACAGGGGTGAACACTGAAGCTTTCTTT.

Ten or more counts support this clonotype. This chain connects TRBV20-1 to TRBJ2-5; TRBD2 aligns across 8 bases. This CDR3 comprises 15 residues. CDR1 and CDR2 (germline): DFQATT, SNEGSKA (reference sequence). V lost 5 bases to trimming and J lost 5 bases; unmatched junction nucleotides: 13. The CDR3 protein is CSAGISGKPLETQYF. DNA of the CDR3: TGCAGTGCTGGGATTAGCGGGAAGCCACTTGAGACCCAGTACTTC.

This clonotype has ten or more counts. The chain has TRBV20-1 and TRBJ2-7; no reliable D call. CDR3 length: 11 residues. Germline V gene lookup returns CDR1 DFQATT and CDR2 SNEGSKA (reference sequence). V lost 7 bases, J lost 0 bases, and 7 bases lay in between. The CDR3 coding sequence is TGCAGTGTAGGGCTCTCCTACGAGCAGTACTTC. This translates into CSVGLSYEQYF.

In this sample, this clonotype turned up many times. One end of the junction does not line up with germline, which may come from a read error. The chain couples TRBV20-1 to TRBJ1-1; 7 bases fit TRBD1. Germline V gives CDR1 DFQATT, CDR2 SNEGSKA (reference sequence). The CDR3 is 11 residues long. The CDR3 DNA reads TGCAGTGCTAGGGGGACGAGGGGGCACGCCTTT. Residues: CSARGTRGHAF.

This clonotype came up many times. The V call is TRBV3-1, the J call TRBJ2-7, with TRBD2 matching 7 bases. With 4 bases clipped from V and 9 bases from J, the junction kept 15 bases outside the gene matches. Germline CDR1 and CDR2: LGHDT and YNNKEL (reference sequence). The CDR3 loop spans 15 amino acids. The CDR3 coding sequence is TGTGCCAGCAGCCGAAAAGGGACTACCCCTACGACGCAGTACTTC. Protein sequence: CASSRKGTTPTTQYF.

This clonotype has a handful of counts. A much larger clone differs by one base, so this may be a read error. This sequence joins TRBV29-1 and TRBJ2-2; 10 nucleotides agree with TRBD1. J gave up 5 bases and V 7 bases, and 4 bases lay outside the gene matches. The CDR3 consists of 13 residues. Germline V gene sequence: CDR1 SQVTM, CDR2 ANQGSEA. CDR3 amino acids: CSAGQGETGELFF. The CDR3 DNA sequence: TGCAGCGCTGGACAGGGGGAGACCGGGGAGCTGTTTTTT.

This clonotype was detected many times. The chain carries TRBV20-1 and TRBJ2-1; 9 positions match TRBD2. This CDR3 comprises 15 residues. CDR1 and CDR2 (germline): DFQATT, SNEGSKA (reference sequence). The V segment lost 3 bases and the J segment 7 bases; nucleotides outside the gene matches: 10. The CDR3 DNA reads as TGCAGTGCTAGTTTGGCGGGAGGGCCGGGGAATGAGCAGTTCTTC. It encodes CSASLAGGPGNEQFF.